This TCR beta chain emerged from a study of cytomegalovirus exposure and HLA in healthy donors. Points from the study as a whole: A prior analysis recorded that most TCR beta V segments were productive about 87% or about 30% of the time.

With regard to this clone: The antigen is not known.

Amplification used 60 Vbeta primers and 13 Jbeta primers. Sequencing used immunoSEQ multiplex PCR; TCRdb keeps in-frame clones, though not all of them. The profile shows about 140,000 clones, roughly three quarters of them singletons. Looked up from germline, CDR1 is LGHNA and CDR2 is YNFKEQ. The V and J ends lost 1 base and 6 bases, in that order; junction bases with no gene match: 4. The CDR3 loop spans 15 amino acids. The V and J genes are TRBV4-2 and TRBJ2-1; 9 bases are a match to TRBD2. Sequenced: PBMCs. The sequence was obtained from a woman aged 40 to 50 in good health and CMV-seronegative. In DNA form, the CDR3 reads TGTGCCAGCAGCCAAGCCGAGACTAGCGGCAATGAGCAGTTCTTC. Residues: CASSQAETSGNEQFF.